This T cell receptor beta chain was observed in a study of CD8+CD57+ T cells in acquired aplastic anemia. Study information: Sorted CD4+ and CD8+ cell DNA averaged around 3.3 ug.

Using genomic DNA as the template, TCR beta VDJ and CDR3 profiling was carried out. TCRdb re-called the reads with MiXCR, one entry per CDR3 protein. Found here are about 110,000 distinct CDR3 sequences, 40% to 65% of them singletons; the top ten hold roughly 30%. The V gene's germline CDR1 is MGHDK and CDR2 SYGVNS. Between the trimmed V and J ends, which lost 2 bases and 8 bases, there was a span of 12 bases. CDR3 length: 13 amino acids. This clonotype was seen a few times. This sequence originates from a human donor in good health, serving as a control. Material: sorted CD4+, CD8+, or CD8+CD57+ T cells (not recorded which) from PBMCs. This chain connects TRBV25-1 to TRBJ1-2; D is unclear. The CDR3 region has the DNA TGTGCCAGCAGTGAAGGGCAGCCTTGGGGCTACACCTTC. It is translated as CASSEGQPWGYTF.